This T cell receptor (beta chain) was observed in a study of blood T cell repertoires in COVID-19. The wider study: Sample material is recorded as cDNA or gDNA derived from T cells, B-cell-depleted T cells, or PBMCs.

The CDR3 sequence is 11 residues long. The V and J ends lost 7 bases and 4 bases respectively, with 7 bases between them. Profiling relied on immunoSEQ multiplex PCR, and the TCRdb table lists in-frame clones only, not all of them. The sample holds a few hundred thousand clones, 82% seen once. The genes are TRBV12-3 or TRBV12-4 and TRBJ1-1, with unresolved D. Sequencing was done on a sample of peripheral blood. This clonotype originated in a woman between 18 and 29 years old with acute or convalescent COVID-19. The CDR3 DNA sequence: TGTGCCAGCACGGTGCGCACTGAAGCTTTCTTT. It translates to CASTVRTEAFF.